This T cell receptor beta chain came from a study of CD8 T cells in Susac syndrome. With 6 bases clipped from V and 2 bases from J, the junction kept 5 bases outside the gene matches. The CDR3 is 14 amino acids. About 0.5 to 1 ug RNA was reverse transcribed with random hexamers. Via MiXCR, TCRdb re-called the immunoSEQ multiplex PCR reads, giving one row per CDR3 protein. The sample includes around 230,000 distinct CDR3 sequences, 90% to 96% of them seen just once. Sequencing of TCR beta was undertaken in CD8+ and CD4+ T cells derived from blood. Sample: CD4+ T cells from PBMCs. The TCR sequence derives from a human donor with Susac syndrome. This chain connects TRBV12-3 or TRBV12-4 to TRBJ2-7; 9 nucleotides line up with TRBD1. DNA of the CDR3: TGTGCCAGCAGAAAAGGACAGGGGACCTACGAGCAGTACTTC. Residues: CASRKGQGTYEQYF.